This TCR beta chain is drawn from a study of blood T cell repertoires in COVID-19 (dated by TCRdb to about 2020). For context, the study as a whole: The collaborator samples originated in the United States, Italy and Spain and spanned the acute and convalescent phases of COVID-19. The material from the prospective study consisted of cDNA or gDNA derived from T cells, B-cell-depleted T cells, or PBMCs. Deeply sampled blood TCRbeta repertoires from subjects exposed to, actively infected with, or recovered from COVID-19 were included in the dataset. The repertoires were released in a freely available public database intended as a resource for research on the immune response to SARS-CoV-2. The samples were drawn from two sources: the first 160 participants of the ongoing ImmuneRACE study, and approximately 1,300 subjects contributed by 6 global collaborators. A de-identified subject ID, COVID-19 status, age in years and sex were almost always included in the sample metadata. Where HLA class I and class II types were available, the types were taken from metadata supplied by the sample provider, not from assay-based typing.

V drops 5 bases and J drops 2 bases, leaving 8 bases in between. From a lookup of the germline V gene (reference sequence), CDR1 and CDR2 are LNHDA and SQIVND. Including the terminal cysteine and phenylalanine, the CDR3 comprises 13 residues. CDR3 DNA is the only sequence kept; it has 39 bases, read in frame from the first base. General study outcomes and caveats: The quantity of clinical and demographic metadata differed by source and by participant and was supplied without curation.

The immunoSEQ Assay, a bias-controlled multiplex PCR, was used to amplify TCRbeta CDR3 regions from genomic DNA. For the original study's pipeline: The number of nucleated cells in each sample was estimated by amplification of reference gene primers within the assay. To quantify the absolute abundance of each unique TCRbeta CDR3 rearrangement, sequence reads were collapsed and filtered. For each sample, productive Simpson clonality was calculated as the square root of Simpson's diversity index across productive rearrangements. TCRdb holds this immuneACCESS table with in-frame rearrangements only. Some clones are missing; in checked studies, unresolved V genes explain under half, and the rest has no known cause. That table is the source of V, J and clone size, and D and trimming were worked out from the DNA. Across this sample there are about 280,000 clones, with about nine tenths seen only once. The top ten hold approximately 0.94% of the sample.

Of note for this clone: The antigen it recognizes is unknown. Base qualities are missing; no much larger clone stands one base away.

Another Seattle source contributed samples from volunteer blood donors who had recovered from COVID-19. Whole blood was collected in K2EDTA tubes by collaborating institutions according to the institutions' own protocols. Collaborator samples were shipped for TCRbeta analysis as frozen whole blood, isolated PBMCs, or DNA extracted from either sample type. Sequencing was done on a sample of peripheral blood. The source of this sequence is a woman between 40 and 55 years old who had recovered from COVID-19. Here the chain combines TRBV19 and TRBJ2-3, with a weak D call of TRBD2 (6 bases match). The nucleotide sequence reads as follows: TGTGCCAGTAGTTGGGACTTCACAGATACGCAGTATTTT. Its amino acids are CASSWDFTDTQYF. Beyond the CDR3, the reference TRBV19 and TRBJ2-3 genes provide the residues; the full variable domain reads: DGGITQSPKYLFRKEGQNVTLSCEQNLNHDAMYWYRQDPGQGLRLIYYSQIVNDFQKGDIAEGYSVSREKKESFPLTVTSAQKNPTAFYLCASSWDFTDTQYFGPGTRLTVL.